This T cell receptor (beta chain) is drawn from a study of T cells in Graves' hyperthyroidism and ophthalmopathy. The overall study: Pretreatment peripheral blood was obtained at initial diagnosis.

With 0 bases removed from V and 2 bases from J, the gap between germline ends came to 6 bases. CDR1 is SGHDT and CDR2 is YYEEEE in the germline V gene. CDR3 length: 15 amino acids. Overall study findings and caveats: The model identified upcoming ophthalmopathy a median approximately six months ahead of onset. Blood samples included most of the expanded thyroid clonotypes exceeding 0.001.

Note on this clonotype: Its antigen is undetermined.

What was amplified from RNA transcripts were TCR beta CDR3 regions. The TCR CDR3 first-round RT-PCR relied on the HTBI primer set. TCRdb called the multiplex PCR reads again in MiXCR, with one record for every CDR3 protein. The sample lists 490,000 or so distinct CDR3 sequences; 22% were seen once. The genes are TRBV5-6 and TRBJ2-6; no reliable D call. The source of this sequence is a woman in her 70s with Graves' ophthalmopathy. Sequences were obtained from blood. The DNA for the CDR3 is TGTGCCAGCAGCTTGGTTGGGGCTGGGGCCAACGTCCTGACTTTC. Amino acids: CASSLVGAGANVLTF.